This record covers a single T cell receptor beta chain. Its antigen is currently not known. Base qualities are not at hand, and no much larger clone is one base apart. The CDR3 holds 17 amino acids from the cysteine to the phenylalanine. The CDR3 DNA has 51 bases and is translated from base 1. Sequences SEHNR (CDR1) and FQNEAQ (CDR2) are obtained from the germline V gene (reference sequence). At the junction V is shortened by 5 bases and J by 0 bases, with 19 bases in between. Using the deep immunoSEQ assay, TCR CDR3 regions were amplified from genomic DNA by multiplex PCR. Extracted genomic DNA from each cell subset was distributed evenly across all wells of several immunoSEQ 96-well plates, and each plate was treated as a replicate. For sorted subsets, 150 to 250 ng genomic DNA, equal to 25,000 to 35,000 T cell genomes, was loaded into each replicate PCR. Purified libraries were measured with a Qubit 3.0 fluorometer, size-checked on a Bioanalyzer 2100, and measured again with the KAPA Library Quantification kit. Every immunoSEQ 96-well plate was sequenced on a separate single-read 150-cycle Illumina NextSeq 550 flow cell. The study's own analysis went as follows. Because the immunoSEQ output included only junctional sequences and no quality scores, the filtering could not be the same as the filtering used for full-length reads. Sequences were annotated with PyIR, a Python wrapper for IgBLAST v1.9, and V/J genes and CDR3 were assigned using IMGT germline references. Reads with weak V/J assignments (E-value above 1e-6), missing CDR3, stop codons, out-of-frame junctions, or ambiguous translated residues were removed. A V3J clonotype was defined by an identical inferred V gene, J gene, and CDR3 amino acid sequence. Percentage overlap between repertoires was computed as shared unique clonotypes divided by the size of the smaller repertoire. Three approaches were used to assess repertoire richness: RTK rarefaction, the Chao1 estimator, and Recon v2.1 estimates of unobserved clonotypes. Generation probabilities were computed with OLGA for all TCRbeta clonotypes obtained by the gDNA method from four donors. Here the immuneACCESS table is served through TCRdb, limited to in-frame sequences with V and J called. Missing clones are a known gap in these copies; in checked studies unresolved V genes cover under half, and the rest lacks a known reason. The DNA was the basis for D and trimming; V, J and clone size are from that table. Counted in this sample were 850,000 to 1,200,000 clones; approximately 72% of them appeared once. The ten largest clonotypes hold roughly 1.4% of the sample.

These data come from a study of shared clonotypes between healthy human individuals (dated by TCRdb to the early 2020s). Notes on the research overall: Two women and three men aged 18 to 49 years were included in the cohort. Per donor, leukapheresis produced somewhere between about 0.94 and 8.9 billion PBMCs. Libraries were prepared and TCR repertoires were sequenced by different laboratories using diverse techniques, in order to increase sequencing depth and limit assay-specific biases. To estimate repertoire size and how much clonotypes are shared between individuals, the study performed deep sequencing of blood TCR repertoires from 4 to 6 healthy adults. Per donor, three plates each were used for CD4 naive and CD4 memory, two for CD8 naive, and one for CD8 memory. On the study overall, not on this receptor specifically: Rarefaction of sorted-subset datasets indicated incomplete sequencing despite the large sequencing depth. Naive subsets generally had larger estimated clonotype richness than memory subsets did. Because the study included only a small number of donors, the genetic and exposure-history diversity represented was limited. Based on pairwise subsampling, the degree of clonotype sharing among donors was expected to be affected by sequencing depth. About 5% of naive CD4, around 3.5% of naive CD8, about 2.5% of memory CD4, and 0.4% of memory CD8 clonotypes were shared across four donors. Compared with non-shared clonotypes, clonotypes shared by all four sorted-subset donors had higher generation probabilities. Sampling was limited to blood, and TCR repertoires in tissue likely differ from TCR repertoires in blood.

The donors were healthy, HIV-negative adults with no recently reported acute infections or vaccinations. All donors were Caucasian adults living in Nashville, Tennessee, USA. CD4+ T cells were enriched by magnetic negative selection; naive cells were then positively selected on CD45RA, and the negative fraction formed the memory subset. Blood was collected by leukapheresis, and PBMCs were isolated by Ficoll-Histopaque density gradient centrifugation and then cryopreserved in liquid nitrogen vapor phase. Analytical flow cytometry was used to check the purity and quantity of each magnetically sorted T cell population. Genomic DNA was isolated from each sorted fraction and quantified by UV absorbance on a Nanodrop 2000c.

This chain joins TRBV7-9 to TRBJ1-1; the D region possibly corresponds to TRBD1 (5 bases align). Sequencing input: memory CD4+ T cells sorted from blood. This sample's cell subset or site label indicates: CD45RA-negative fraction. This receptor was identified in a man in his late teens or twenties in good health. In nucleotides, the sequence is TGTGCCAGCAGCCCTCGGACAACTACGTTCATGAACACTGAAGCTTTCTTT. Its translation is CASSPRTTTFMNTEAFF.